These T cell receptor beta chains were read from a single sample in a study of OX40 agonist ivuxolimab in advanced cancers. Profiled with immunoSEQ multiplex PCR; TCRdb holds only in-frame clones, not every one. The data show roughly 40,000 clones, around 92% seen once. This material consisted of CD4+ or CD8+ T cells sorted from blood, taken in a trial of the OX40 agonist ivuxolimab. These receptors all stem from an adult with an advanced solid tumor such as melanoma, head and neck, liver or kidney cancer. The CDR3 runs from the conserved cysteine through the conserved F or W. The D gene is left open where the match is weak. Rows give clone size only sometimes, using once, few, many, or a class for an expanded clone.

TRBJ2-7 | - | TRBV9 | - | CASSVGGRGLYEQYF | TGTGCCAGCAGCGTAGGGGGCCGGGGACTTTACGAGCAGTACTTC
TRBJ2-1 | - | TRBV12-5 | - | CASGLVSYNEQFF | TGTGCTAGTGGTTTGGTTTCCTACAATGAGCAGTTCTTC
TRBJ1-1 | - | TRBV27 | - | CASRPREPWDTEAFF | TGTGCCAGCAGGCCGCGGGAGCCTTGGGACACTGAAGCTTTCTTT
TRBJ1-6 | - | TRBV5-4 | - | CASSLDNHHNSPLHF | TGTGCCAGCAGCTTGGACAATCACCATAATTCACCCCTCCACTTT
TRBJ2-7 | - | TRBV5-4 | TRBD2 | CASSPGLAGFSYEQYF | TGTGCCAGCAGCCCGGGACTAGCGGGATTCTCCTACGAGCAGTACTTC
TRBJ2-7 | - | TRBV7-2 | TRBD1 | CASSPWTGGSYEQYF | TGTGCCAGCAGCCCCTGGACAGGGGGCAGCTACGAGCAGTACTTC
TRBJ1-2 | few | TRBV29-1 | - | CSVRGNGYTF | TGCAGCGTTAGGGGGAATGGCTACACCTTC
TRBJ2-7 | - | TRBV4-1 | - | CASSHTGTFPYEQYF | TGCGCCAGCAGCCATACCGGGACTTTTCCGTACGAGCAGTACTTC
TRBJ2-1 | - | TRBV30 | TRBD2 | CACTLAGDNEQFF | TGTGCCTGTACCTTAGCGGGGGACAATGAGCAGTTCTTC
TRBJ2-2 | - | TRBV29-1 | - | CSVEDGGTGELFF | TGCAGCGTTGAAGATGGAGGGACCGGGGAGCTGTTTTTT
TRBJ1-4 | once | TRBV4-1 | - | CASSPTDSGREKLFF | TGCGCCAGCAGCCCAACAGACAGTGGGCGAGAAAAACTGTTTTTT
TRBJ2-7 | - | TRBV30 | TRBD2 | CASSRRAGGYEQYF | TGTGCCTCATCGAGGAGGGCGGGGGGCTACGAGCAGTACTTC
TRBJ2-3 | once | TRBV6-5 | TRBD2 | CASSHIAGGTDTQYF | TGTGCCAGCAGCCACATAGCGGGAGGCACAGATACGCAGTATTTT
TRBJ2-4 | - | TRBV6-4 | TRBD2 | CASSPQVGGGDIQYF | TGTGCCAGCAGTCCGCAAGTCGGGGGAGGGGACATTCAGTACTTC
TRBJ1-1 | - | TRBV6-1 | - | CASTTIPPTEAFF | TGTGCCAGCACAACCATCCCTCCGACTGAAGCTTTCTTT
TRBJ2-3 | - | TRBV23-1 | - | CASSQYGAGCTDTQYF | TGCGCCAGCAGTCAATACGGGGCAGGATGCACAGATACGCAGTATTTT
TRBJ1-2 | - | TRBV7-9 | TRBD1 | CASSSRPGQPRRGYGYTF | TGTGCCAGCAGCTCACGCCCGGGACAGCCTAGGCGAGGGTATGGCTACACCTTC
TRBJ2-7 | - | TRBV10-2 | - | CASMRYYEQYF | TGCGCCAGCATGAGGTATTACGAGCAGTACTTC
TRBJ1-2 | - | TRBV7-8 | - | CASSLGRGEGYTF | TGTGCCAGCAGCTTAGGCAGGGGAGAGGGCTACACCTTC
TRBJ2-2 | - | TRBV29-1 | - | CSVEGGGELFF | TGCAGCGTTGAGGGTGGCGGGGAGCTGTTTTTT
TRBJ2-5 | - | TRBV19 | - | CASSIDWRLSQETQYF | TGTGCCAGTAGTATAGATTGGAGGCTATCCCAAGAGACCCAGTACTTC
TRBJ2-3 | - | TRBV6-1 | - | CASSLAPEGDTQYF | TGTGCCAGCTCACTAGCCCCAGAGGGAGATACGCAGTATTTT
TRBJ2-2 | - | TRBV4-1 | - | CASSPRDFNTGELFF | TGCGCCAGCAGCCCCCGGGACTTCAACACCGGGGAGCTGTTTTTT
TRBJ1-5 | few | TRBV6-7 | - | CASKEGGSSNQPQHF | TGTGCCAGCAAGGAGGGAGGGTCAAGCAATCAGCCCCAGCATTTT
TRBJ2-7 | - | TRBV10-2 | TRBD2 | CASSPGLAPLGQYF | TGCGCCAGCAGCCCGGGACTAGCGCCTCTTGGGCAGTACTTC
TRBJ2-1 | - | TRBV7-8 | - | CASSLASVDEQFF | TGTGCCAGCAGCTTAGCTTCGGTGGATGAGCAGTTCTTC
TRBJ1-2 | - | TRBV28 | - | CASSSASGRGLYGYTF | TGTGCCAGCAGTTCAGCCTCCGGACGGGGACTCTATGGCTACACCTTC
TRBJ2-1 | once | TRBV4-1 | - | CASSHGVGRAFYNEQFF | TGCGCCAGCAGCCATGGGGTGGGCAGGGCCTTCTACAATGAGCAGTTCTTC
TRBJ2-2 | few | TRBV7-6 | TRBD1 | CASSTRDRGRIGRELFF | TGTGCCAGCAGCACCCGGGACAGGGGGCGCATTGGGAGGGAGCTGTTTTTT
TRBJ1-1 | - | TRBV21-1 | - | CASSKFLIAGENTEAFF | TGTGCCAGCAGCAAATTTTTGATCGCCGGAGAGAACACTGAAGCTTTCTTT
TRBJ1-3 | - | TRBV4-1 | - | CASSQRDTLSGNTIYF | TGCGCCAGCAGCCAACGGGACACCCTCTCTGGAAACACCATATATTTT
TRBJ1-1 | - | TRBV29-1 | TRBD1 | CSVPDREQAFF | TGCAGCGTACCCGACAGGGAACAAGCTTTCTTT
TRBJ2-2 | - | TRBV11-2 | - | CAILGLGGELFF | TGTGCCATCCTTGGACTGGGCGGGGAGCTGTTTTTT
TRBJ1-1 | - | TRBV4-1 | - | CASSQGQLGWINTEAFF | TGCGCCAGCAGCCAAGGACAGCTCGGATGGATTAACACTGAAGCTTTCTTT
TRBJ2-5 | - | TRBV7-7 | - | CASSVTRGLETQYF | TGTGCCAGCAGCGTTACGCGGGGGCTAGAGACCCAGTACTTC
TRBJ1-5 | - | TRBV2 | TRBD1 | CASISDRAGNQPQHF | TGTGCCAGCATCTCGGACAGGGCGGGCAATCAGCCCCAGCATTTT
TRBJ2-2 | - | TRBV27 | - | CASSLYRKNTGELFF | TGTGCCAGCAGTTTATACAGGAAGAACACCGGGGAGCTGTTTTTT
TRBJ2-1 | - | TRBV27 | TRBD2 | CASRGSGMYNEQFF | TGTGCCAGCAGGGGTAGCGGGATGTACAATGAGCAGTTCTTC
TRBJ2-1 | - | TRBV5-1 | - | CASSSASRDSSYNEQFF | TGCGCCAGCAGCTCGGCGTCAAGGGATAGCTCCTACAATGAGCAGTTCTTC
TRBJ2-7 | - | TRBV20-1 | TRBD2 | CSAGGYEQYF | TGCAGTGCGGGGGGGTACGAGCAGTACTTC
TRBJ2-7 | - | TRBV27 | - | CASIGQNSYEQYF | TGTGCCAGCATTGGACAGAACTCCTACGAGCAGTACTTC
TRBJ1-1 | - | TRBV9 | - | CASSVAANTEAFF | TGTGCCAGCAGCGTAGCCGCGAACACTGAAGCTTTCTTT
TRBJ2-1 | - | TRBV6-5 | - | CASSRDDGYNEQFF | TGTGCTAGCTCCCGGGACGACGGCTACAATGAGCAGTTCTTC
TRBJ2-5 | - | TRBV7-9 | - | CASSAAPETQYF | TGTGCCAGCAGCGCGGCGCCAGAGACCCAGTACTTC
TRBJ2-5 | once | TRBV13 | TRBD2 | CASSWLAGGLQETQYF | TGTGCCAGCAGCTGGTTAGCGGGAGGGCTCCAAGAGACCCAGTACTTC
TRBJ2-5 | - | TRBV27 | - | CASRGGAWQETQYF | TGTGCCAGCCGTGGGGGGGCTTGGCAAGAGACCCAGTACTTC
TRBJ2-7 | - | TRBV6-1 | TRBD1 | CASNSPGQGSYEQYF | TGTGCCAGCAACTCACCGGGACAGGGGTCCTACGAGCAGTACTTC
TRBJ1-1 | - | TRBV6-6 | - | CASSYSKHLRTEAFF | TGTGCCAGCAGTTACTCGAAACATTTGAGGACTGAAGCTTTCTTT
TRBJ2-5 | - | TRBV29-1 | - | CSGLEQETQYF | TGCAGCGGCCTCGAGCAAGAGACCCAGTACTTC
TRBJ2-7 | - | TRBV29-1 | - | CSVLQGRSYEQYF | TGCAGCGTGTTACAGGGTAGGTCCTACGAGCAGTACTTC
TRBJ2-5 | - | TRBV6-6 | TRBD2 | CASSYSGGGLDETQYF | TGTGCCAGCAGTTACTCAGGCGGGGGGCTGGATGAGACCCAGTACTTC
TRBJ2-2 | - | TRBV6-5 | - | CASWAGELFF | TGTGCCAGCTGGGCTGGGGAGCTGTTTTTT
TRBJ1-3 | - | TRBV9 | - | CASSVSDGYTIYF | TGTGCCAGCAGCGTCTCAGATGGATACACCATATATTTT